Here is one T cell receptor beta chain with its context. The antigen remains undetermined. The sample comes from a study of T cells expressing NK-cell markers. Study observations and caveats: Of the CD8+ T cell pool in about 6 donors, roughly 1.0-7.0% was accounted for by dominant NKG2C+ clonotypes.

UMI-tagged 5'RACE template switching yielded the TCR beta cDNA. Following a re-call of the 5' RACE reads, TCRdb has one entry per CDR3 protein and lacks DNA. Here the sample table reports more than 400,000 distinct CDR3 sequences. This receptor was identified in a woman between 18 and 70 years old in good health. The sample consisted of blood T cells: a sorted CD56 or NKG2C T cell subset, CD4+ or CD8+ T cells, or bulk PBMC T cells (not recorded which).

The CDR3 reads CASSPELVAKNIQYF. The J gene is TRBJ2-4, the V gene TRBV12-3 or TRBV12-4. CDR3 size: 15 residues.